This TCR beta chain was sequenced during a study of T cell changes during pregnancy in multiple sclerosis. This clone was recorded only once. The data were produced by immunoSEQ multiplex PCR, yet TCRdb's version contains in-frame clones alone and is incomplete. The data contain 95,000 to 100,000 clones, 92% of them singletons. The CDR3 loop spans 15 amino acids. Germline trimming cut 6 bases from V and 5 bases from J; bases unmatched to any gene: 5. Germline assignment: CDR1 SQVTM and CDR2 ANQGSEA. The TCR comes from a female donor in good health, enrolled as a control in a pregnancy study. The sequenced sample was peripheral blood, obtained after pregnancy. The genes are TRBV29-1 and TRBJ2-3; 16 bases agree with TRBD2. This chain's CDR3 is CSVGTSGRAVDTQYF. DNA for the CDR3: TGCAGCGTAGGGACTAGCGGGAGGGCCGTAGATACGCAGTATTTT.